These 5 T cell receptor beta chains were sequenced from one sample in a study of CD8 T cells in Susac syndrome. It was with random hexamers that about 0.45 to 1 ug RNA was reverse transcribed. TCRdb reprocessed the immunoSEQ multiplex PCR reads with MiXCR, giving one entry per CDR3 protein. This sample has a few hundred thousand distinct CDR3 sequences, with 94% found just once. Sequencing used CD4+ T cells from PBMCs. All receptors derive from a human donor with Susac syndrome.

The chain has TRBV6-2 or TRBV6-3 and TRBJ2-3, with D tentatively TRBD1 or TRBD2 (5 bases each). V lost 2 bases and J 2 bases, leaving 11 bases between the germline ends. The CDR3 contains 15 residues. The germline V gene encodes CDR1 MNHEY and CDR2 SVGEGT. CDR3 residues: CASSYLGADTDTQYF. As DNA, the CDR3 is TGTGCCAGCAGTTACCTCGGGGCTGACACAGATACGCAGTATTTT.

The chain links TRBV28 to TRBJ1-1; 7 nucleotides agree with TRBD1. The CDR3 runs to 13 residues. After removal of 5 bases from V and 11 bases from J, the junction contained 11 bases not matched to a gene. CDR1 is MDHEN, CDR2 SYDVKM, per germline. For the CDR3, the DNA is TGTGCCAGCAGTAACCCCGAAGACAGGGCGGCTTTCTTT. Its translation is CASSNPEDRAAFF.

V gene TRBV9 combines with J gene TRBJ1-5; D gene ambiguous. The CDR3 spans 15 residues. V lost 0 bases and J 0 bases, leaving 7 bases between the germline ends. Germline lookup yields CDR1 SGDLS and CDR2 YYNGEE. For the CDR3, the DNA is TGTGCCAGCAGCGTAGTCGGAGATAGCAATCAGCCCCAGCATTTT. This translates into CASSVVGDSNQPQHF.

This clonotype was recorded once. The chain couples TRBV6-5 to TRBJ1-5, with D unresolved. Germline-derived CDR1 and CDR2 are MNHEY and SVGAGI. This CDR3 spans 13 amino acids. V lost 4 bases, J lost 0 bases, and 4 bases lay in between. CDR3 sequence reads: CASSSLSNQPQHF. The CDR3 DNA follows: TGTGCCAGCAGTTCGCTTAGCAATCAGCCCCAGCATTTT.

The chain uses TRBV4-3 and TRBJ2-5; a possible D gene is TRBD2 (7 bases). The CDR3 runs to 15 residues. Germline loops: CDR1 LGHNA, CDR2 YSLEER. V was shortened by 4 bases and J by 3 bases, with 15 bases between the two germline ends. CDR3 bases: TGCGCCAGCAGCCCCGGAGGGAGGGGGGAAGAGACCCAGTACTTC. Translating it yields CASSPGGRGEETQYF.